This T cell receptor beta chain was observed in a study of spatial heterogeneity in lung cancer. The germline gives CDR1 SQVTM, CDR2 ANQGSEA. Trimming left V 2 bases short and J 4 bases short, with 8 bases between. The CDR3 extends over 12 amino acids. TCRdb analysed the 5' RACE reads with MiXCR anew, one entry per CDR3 protein. The table includes more than 40,000 distinct CDR3 sequences, about 22% detected once. This clonotype was seen more than once but under ten times. The time point was: blood at routine non-recurrence follow-up after resection. The V call is TRBV29-1, the J call TRBJ2-5; D ambiguous. The sequence was obtained from a female donor with early-stage non-small cell lung cancer. Sequenced here: PBMCs, sampled at follow-up. CDR3 in DNA: TGCAGCGTTGAATCAAATCTAGAGACCCAGTACTTC. Translated: CSVESNLETQYF.